Presented here are 16 T cell receptor beta chains from one specimen sequenced in a study of blood T cell repertoires in COVID-19. Measured with immunoSEQ multiplex PCR; TCRdb has only the in-frame clones, and not every one. The repertoire consists of approximately 75,000 clones, with approximately 82% occurring once and the leading ten covering 20% to 25%. The sequenced sample consisted of peripheral blood. These receptors were obtained from a woman aged 50 to 60 with acute or convalescent COVID-19.

This clone was recorded a few times. The chain has TRBV4-3 and TRBJ2-7, with 8 bases fitting TRBD1. Germline V lookup: CDR1 LGHNA, CDR2 YSLEER. V dropped 0 bases and J dropped 4; count of bases not matched to a gene: 5. This CDR3 spans 15 amino acids. CDR3 sequence: CASSQDPRDRYEQYF. For the CDR3, the DNA is TGCGCCAGCAGCCAAGATCCCCGGGACAGGTACGAGCAGTACTTC.

The rearrangement uses TRBV10-3 and TRBJ1-2, with TRBD1 matching 8 bases. J lost 1 base, V lost 6 bases, and 10 bases had no gene match. There are 16 residues in the CDR3. Germline V gives CDR1 ENHRY, CDR2 SYGVKD. The CDR3 DNA follows: TGTGCCATCAGCGGAACGGGACAGGCCTTTAACTATGGCTACACCTTC. It is translated as CAISGTGQAFNYGYTF.

The gene calls are TRBV7-2 and TRBJ1-1, with a tentative D call TRBD1 (6 bases). This CDR3 has 15 amino acids. Germline V lookup: CDR1 SGHTA, CDR2 FQGNSA. V lost 0 bases and J 5 bases, leaving 13 bases between the germline ends. The CDR3 region is CASSLAQGWGTEAFF. Here the CDR3 DNA reads TGTGCCAGCAGCTTAGCGCAGGGGTGGGGGACTGAAGCTTTCTTT.

J is TRBJ2-4 and V is TRBV6-2 or TRBV6-3, with 8 nucleotides matching TRBD2. There are 12 residues in the CDR3. The germline V gene has CDR1 MNHEY and CDR2 SVGEGT. Losses at the gene ends were 5 bases for V and 15 bases for J; bases not matched to a gene: 9. CDR3 loop: CASSPIGGARYF. CDR3 coding DNA: TGTGCCAGCAGTCCCATCGGGGGGGCTAGGTACTTC.

The CDR3 spells CAWREGVNQPQHF. The CDR3 coding sequence is TGTGCCTGGAGGGAAGGGGTTAATCAGCCCCAGCATTTT. The V and J genes are TRBV30 and TRBJ1-5, with D tentatively TRBD1 (5 bases). The CDR3 consists of 13 residues. The V end was cut by 3 bases, the J end by 4 bases, with 10 bases between. Germline V gene data show CDR1 as GTSNPN and CDR2 as SVGIG (reference sequence).

In this sample, this clone turned up a few times. The J gene is TRBJ1-1, the V gene TRBV11-2, with D hard to call. V was cut by 4 bases and J by 2 bases, with 11 bases left in between. Germline CDR1 SGHAT, CDR2 FQNNGV. The CDR3 extends over 14 amino acids. CDR3 amino acids: CASSWVGGNTEAFF. Here the CDR3 DNA reads TGTGCCAGCAGCTGGGTGGGAGGAAACACTGAAGCTTTCTTT.

The chain links TRBV10-3 to TRBJ2-3; 7 positions match TRBD2. Germline assignment: CDR1 ENHRY and CDR2 SYGVKD. CDR3 length equals 15 residues. Trimming at V came to 9 bases and at J to 1 base, leaving 10 bases not matched to a gene. Here the CDR3 reads CAMKSGTRGTDTQYF. The DNA of the CDR3 is TGTGCCATGAAGAGCGGGACGAGAGGCACAGATACGCAGTATTTT.

This clone has just one count. V usage is TRBV9 and J usage is TRBJ2-2; a weak D match, TRBD1 (5 bases). CDR1 is SGDLS and CDR2 is YYNGEE in the germline V gene. V gave up 0 bases and J gave up 5 bases, with 11 bases separating them. The CDR3 spans 15 residues. The CDR3 protein is CASSVAGSGTGELFF. Here the CDR3 DNA reads TGTGCCAGCAGCGTAGCAGGGTCGGGTACCGGGGAGCTGTTTTTT.

This clone was counted a single time. V is TRBV5-1 and J is TRBJ2-1; the D is unclear. V lost 2 bases and J lost 8, with 11 bases in between. Germline lookup yields CDR1 SGHRS and CDR2 YFSETQ. The CDR3 is made up of 13 amino acids. CDR3 coding DNA: TGCGCCAGCAGCTTAACACCTCGGGATGAGCAGTTCTTC. Protein product: CASSLTPRDEQFF.

The chain is built from TRBV5-1 and TRBJ1-1; no clear D. Per germline, CDR1 SGHRS and CDR2 YFSETQ. V was cut by 0 bases and J by 2 bases, with 8 bases left in between. The CDR3 runs to 14 residues. Here the CDR3 reads CASSLAQSNTEAFF. Written as DNA, the CDR3 is TGCGCCAGCAGCTTGGCGCAGTCTAACACTGAAGCTTTCTTT.

The chain combines TRBV15 with TRBJ2-3; TRBD1 matches at 9 bases. This CDR3 contains 16 residues. J was trimmed by 5 bases and V by 5 bases; bases with no gene match: 11. Germline lookup yields CDR1 LNHNV and CDR2 YYDKDF (reference sequence). CDR3 DNA sequence: TGTGCCACCAGCCGGCTGACACAGGGGGCTGGAGATACGCAGTATTTT. Amino acids: CATSRLTQGAGDTQYF.

The genes are TRBV6-5 and TRBJ2-2; 9 bases align to TRBD1. J gave up 5 bases and V 2 bases, and 3 bases lay outside the gene matches. The CDR3 is 15 residues long. The V gene's germline CDR1 is MNHEY and CDR2 SVGAGI. CDR3 sequence (DNA): TGTGCCAGCAGTTACACAGGGGGCCTGACCGGGGAGCTGTTTTTT. Translating it yields CASSYTGGLTGELFF.

The CDR3 loop is CASSEQAFSGNTIYF. CDR3 nucleotide sequence: TGTGCCAGCAGTGAACAGGCCTTCTCTGGAAACACCATATATTTT. This chain joins TRBV6-1 and TRBJ1-3, with D uncertain. The V and J ends lost 2 bases and 0 bases respectively, with 8 bases between them. In germline, CDR1 is MNHNS, CDR2 SASEGT. There are 15 residues in the CDR3.

The chain links TRBV3-1 (or the pseudogene TRBV3-2) to TRBJ1-2; 7 nucleotides line up with TRBD1. Germline CDR1 and CDR2: LGHDT and YNNKEL (reference sequence). The CDR3 sequence is 12 residues long. V was clipped by 4 bases and J by 4 bases; unmatched bases: 0. The chain's CDR3 is CASSPGGYGYTF. CDR3 nucleotides: TGTGCCAGCAGCCCAGGGGGCTATGGCTACACCTTC.

This clone has more than one count but fewer than ten. The genes are TRBV5-1 and TRBJ2-5; the match to TRBD1 covers 9 bases. Trimming cost V 5 bases and J 0 bases; bases outside gene matches: 5. Germline V lookup: CDR1 SGHRS, CDR2 YFSETQ. This CDR3 is 15 amino acids long. CDR3 in amino acids: CASSSGQGNQETQYF. The CDR3 DNA is TGCGCCAGCAGTTCCGGACAGGGGAACCAAGAGACCCAGTACTTC.

This chain uses TRBV4-1 with TRBJ2-1; the match to TRBD2 covers 7 bases. The CDR3 has 15 amino acids. Germline V gene lookup returns CDR1 MGHRA and CDR2 YSYEKL. J was trimmed by 6 bases and V by 1 base; bases with no gene match: 6. CDR3 in DNA: TGCGCCAGCAGCCAAGGGCTAGCGGAGGGCAATGAGCAGTTCTTC. It encodes CASSQGLAEGNEQFF.